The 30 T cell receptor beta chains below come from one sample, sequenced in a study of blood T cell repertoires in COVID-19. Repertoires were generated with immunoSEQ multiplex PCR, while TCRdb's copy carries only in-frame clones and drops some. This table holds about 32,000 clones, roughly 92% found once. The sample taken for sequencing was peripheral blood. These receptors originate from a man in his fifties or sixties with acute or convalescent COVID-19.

DNA for the CDR3: TGTGCCACCAAGGGACAGGGGGAGCCTAAAGCTTTCTTT. It yields the protein CATKGQGEPKAFF. This rearrangement joins TRBV10-3 to TRBJ1-1; 11 bases are shared with TRBD1. Germline V lookup: CDR1 ENHRY, CDR2 SYGVKD. This CDR3 contains 13 residues. V was clipped by 10 bases and J by 9 bases; unmatched bases: 10.

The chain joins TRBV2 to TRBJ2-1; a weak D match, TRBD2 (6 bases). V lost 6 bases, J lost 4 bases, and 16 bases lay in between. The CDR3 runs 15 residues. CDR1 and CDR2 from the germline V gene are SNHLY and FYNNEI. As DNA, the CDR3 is TGTGCCAGCAGGTACCGGACTATATCGTACAATGAGCAGTTCTTC. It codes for CASRYRTISYNEQFF.

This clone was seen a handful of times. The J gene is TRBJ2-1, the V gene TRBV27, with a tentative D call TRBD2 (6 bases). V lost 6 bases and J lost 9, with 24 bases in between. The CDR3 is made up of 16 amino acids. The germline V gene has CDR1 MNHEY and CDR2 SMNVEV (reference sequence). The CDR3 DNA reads TGTGCCAGCAGCCCTCGTGGGGACTCCCTTATTAGTGAGCAGTTCTTC. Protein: CASSPRGDSLISEQFF.

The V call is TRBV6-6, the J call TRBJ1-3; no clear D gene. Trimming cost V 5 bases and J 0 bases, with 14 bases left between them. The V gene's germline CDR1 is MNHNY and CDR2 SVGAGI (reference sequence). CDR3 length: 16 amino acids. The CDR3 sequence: CASSKRQAYSGNTIYF. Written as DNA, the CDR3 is TGTGCCAGCAGTAAAAGGCAGGCCTACTCTGGAAACACCATATATTTT.

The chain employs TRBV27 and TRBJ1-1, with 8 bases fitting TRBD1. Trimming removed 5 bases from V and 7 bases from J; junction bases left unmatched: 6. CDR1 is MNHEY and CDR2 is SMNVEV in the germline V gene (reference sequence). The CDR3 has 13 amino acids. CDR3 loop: CASSGTGGYEAFF. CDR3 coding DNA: TGTGCCAGCAGTGGGACAGGTGGTTATGAAGCTTTCTTT.

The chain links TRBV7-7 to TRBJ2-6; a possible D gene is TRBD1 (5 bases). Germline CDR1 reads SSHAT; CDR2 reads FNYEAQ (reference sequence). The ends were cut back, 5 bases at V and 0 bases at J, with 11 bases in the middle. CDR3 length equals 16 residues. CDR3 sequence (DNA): TGTGCCAGCAGCCCCTTAGACAGCTCTGGGGCCAACGTCCTGACTTTC. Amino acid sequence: CASSPLDSSGANVLTF.

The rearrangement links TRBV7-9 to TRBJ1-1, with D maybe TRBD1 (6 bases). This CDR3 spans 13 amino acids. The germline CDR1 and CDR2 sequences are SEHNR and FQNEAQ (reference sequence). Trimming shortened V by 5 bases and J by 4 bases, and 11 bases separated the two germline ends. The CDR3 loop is CASSAQGGTEAFF. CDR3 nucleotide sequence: TGTGCCAGCAGCGCACAGGGTGGCACTGAAGCTTTCTTT.

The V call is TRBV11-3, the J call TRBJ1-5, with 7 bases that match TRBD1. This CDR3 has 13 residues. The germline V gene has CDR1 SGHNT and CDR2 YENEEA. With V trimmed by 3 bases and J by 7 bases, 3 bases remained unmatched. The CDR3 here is CASSLTGHQPQHF. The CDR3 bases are TGTGCCAGCAGCTTGACAGGGCACCAGCCCCAGCATTTT.

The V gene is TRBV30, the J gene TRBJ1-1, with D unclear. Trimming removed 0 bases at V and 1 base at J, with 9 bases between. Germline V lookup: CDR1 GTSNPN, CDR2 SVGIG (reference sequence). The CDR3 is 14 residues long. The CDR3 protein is CAWSVGLGNTEAFF. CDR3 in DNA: TGTGCCTGGAGTGTAGGACTGGGGAACACTGAAGCTTTCTTT.

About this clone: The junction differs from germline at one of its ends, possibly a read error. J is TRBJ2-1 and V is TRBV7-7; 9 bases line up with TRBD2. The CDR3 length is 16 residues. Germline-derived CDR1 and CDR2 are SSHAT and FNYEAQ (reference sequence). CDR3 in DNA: TGTGCTAGCAGCCCAATTGGGGTAGCGGGGGCGGGTGAGCAGTTCTTC. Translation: CASSPIGVAGAGEQFF.

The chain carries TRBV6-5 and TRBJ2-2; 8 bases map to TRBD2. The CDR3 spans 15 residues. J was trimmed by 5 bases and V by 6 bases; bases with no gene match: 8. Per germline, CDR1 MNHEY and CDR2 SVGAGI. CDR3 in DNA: TGTGCCAGCAGGAGTGGCGGGAGGCGGACCGGGGAGCTGTTTTTT. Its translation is CASRSGGRRTGELFF.

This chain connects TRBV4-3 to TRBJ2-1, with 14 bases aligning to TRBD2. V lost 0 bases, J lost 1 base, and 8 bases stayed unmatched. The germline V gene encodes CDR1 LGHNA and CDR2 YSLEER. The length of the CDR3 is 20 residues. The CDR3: CASSQDTGLAGVRSYNEQFF. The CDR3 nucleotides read TGCGCCAGCAGCCAAGATACGGGACTAGCGGGAGTGAGGTCCTACAATGAGCAGTTCTTC.

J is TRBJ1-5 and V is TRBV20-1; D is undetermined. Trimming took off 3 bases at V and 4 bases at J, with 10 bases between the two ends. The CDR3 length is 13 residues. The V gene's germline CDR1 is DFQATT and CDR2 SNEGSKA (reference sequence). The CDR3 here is CSASFQINQPQHF. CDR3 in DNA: TGCAGTGCTAGTTTTCAGATAAATCAGCCCCAGCATTTT.

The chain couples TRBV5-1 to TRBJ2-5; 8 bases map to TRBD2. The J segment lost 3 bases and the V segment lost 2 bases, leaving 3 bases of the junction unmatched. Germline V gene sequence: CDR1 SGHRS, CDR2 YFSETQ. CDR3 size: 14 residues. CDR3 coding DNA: TGCGCCAGCAGCTTCGGAGCGGGAGAAGAGACCCAGTACTTC. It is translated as CASSFGAGEETQYF.

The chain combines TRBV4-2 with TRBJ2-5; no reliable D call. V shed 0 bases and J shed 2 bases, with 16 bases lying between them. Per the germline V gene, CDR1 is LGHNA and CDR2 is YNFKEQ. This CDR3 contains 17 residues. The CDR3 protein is CASSQDGLLPPQETQYF. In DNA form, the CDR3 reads TGTGCCAGCAGCCAAGATGGATTACTACCGCCACAAGAGACCCAGTACTTC.

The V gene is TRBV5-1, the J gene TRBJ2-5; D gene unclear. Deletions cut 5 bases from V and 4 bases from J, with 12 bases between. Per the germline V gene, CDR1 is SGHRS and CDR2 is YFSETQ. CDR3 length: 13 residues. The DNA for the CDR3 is TGCGCCAGCAGTTTGTGGTCGCGAGAGACCCAGTACTTC. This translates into CASSLWSRETQYF.

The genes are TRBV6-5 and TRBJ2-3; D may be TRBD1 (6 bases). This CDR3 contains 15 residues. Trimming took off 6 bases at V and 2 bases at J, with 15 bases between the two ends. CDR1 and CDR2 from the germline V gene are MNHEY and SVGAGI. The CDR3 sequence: CASSPGQFSTDTQYF. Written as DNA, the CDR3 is TGTGCCAGCAGCCCCGGACAGTTTTCCACAGATACGCAGTATTTT.

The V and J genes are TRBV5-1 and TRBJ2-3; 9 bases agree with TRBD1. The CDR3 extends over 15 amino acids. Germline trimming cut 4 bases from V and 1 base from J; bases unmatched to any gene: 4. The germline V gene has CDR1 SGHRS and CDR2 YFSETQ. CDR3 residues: CASSHRGPGTDTQYF. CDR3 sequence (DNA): TGCGCCAGCAGCCACAGGGGGCCGGGCACAGATACGCAGTATTTT.

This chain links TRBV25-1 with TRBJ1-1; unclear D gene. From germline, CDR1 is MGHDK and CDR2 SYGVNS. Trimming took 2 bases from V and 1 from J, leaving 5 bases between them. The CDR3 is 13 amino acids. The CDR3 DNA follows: TGTGCCAGCAGTGAAGCAGAGAACACTGAAGCTTTCTTT. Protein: CASSEAENTEAFF.

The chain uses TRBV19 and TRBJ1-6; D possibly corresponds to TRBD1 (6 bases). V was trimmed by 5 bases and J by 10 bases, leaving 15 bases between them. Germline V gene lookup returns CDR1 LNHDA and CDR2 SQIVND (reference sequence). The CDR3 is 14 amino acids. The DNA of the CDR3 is TGTGCCAGTAGTTGGTCAGGGGATGGATCACCCCTCCACTTT. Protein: CASSWSGDGSPLHF.

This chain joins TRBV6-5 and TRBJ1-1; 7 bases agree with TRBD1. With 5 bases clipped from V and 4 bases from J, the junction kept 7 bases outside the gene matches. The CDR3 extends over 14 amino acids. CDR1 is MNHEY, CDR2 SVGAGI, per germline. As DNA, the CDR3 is TGTGCCAGCAGTCAACCGGCAGGGGGCACTGAAGCTTTCTTT. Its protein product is CASSQPAGGTEAFF.

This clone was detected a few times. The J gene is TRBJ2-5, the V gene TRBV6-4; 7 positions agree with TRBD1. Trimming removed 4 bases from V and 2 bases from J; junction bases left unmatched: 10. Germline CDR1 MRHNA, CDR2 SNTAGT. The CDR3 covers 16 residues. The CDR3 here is CASSGRQGPCQETQYF. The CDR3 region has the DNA TGTGCCAGCAGTGGGAGACAGGGTCCTTGTCAAGAGACCCAGTACTTC.

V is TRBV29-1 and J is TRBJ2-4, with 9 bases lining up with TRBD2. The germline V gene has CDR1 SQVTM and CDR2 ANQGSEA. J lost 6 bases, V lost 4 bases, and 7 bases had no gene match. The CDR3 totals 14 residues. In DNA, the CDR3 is TGCAGCGTTGCTAGCGGGATTCGACGAAACATTCAGTACTTC. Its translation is CSVASGIRRNIQYF.

The CDR3 nucleotides read TGTGCCAGCAGTCCTCGCGGGAAGAGCACAGATACGCAGTATTTT. This codes for CASSPRGKSTDTQYF. The genes are TRBV25-1 and TRBJ2-3, with TRBD2 as a possible D gene (6 bases). Between the trimmed V and J ends, which lost 5 bases and 0 bases, there was a span of 12 bases. The CDR3 length is 15 residues. Germline V gene data show CDR1 as MGHDK and CDR2 as SYGVNS.

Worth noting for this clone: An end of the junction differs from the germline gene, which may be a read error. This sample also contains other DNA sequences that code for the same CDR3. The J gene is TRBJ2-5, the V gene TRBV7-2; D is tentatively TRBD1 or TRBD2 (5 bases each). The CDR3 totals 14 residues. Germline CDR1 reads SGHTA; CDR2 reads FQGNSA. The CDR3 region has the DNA TGTGCCAGCAGCCTAGCAGGGAGAGGAGAGACCCAGTACTTC. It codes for CASSLAGRGETQYF.

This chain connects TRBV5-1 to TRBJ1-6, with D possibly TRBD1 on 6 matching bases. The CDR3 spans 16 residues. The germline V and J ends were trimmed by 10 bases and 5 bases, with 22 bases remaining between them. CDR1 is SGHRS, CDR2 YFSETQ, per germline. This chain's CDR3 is CARRGGGEVNNSPLHF. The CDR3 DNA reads TGCGCCCGCCGGGGAGGGGGGGAAGTGAATAATTCACCCCTCCACTTT.

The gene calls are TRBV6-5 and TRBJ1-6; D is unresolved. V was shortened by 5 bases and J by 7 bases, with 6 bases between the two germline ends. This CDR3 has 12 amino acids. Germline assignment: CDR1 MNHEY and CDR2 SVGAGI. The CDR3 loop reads CASSTVNSPLHF. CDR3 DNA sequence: TGTGCCAGCAGTACAGTAAATTCACCCCTCCACTTT.

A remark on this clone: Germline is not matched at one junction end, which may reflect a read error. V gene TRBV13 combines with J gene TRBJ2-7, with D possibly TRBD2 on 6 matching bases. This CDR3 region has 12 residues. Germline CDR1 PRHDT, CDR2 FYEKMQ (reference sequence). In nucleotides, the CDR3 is TGTGCCAGCAGCTTGGGCCGGCGGGAAATCGACTTC. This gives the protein CASSLGRREIDF. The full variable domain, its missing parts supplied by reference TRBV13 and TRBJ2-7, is AAGVIQSPRHLIKEKRETATLKCYPIPRHDTVYWYQQGPGQDPQFLISFYEKMQSDKGSIPDRFSAQQFSDYHSELNMSSLELGDSALYFCASSLGRREIDFGPGTRLTVT.

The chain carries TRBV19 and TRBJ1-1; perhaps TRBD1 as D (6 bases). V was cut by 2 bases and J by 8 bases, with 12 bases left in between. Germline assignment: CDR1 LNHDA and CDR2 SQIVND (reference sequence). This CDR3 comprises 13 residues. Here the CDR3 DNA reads TGTGCCAGTAGTATAAGGGCCAGGGGAGAAGCTTTCTTT. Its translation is CASSIRARGEAFF. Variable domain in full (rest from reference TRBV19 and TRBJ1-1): DGGITQSPKYLFRKEGQNVTLSCEQNLNHDAMYWYRQDPGQGLRLIYYSQIVNDFQKGDIAEGYSVSREKKESFPLTVTSAQKNPTAFYLCASSIRARGEAFFGQGTRLTVV.

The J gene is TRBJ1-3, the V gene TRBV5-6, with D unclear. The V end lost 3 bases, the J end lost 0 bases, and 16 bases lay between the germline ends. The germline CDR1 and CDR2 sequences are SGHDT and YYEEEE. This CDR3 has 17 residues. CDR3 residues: CASSWMADSYSGNTIYF. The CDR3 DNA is TGTGCCAGCAGCTGGATGGCGGACTCTTACTCTGGAAACACCATATATTTT.